This T cell receptor (beta chain) was captured in a study of long-term antiretroviral therapy in people with HIV. Study results and caveats: Pre-ART clonal expansions dominated every time point's repertoire. Blood draws took place between about 2003 and 2017 and possibly involved older ART regimens.

Points on this clone: Its target is not known.

The CDR3 extends over 15 amino acids. Trimming left V 1 base short and J 2 bases short, with 12 bases between. CDR1 is SGHTA and CDR2 is FQGNSA in the germline V gene. Run at survey level, the immunoSEQ assay was version v3.0. Sequencing was intended to reach about 35,000-50,000 T-cell genomes per sample. TCRdb's copy holds only in-frame clones and misses some; the assay was immunoSEQ multiplex PCR. The sample consists of about 16,000 clones, around 94% of them appearing once. This specimen consisted of unsorted PBMCs, obtained around 6.5 years after starting antiretroviral therapy. The clonotype was recovered from a woman in her fifties or sixties with HIV. J is TRBJ2-7 and V is TRBV7-2, with D unresolved. In nucleotides, the CDR3 is TGTGCCAGCAGCTTAGGGGCCCGGGCCACCTACGAGCAGTACTTC. Translated, it gives CASSLGARATYEQYF.